A few counts support the clone carrying this T cell receptor beta chain. The antigen is not known. No treatment of any kind had been given to any patient before thyroid surgery. Under the authors' procedure: A papillary thyroid cancer distant-metastasis classifier was built from CDR3 differences across clinicopathological groups. TCRdb reassembled clones from the PCR reads with MiXCR. The V and J calls and clone size are TCRdb's, not the authors'. The profile covers several thousand clones, with around 32% appearing a single time and more than 45% taken by the ten largest. The CDR3 has 14 residues. Germline V lookup: CDR1 LNHDA, CDR2 SQIVND (reference sequence). V gave up 3 bases and J gave up 1 base, with 10 bases separating them. The sample comes from a study of metastatic and nonmetastatic thyroid tumors. In the study overall: Thyroid patients, malignant and benign, had repertoires compared across blood and tumor or nodule tissue.

General study points: Malignant thyroid tumors reportedly exceeded benign nodules significantly in TCR beta diversity, with the difference appearing in blood and tumor.

Sample: adjacent normal tissue. The TCR was taken from a female donor with papillary thyroid cancer or a benign thyroid nodule (not recorded which). Some clones in this sample may be carry-over from other donors' samples. The J gene is TRBJ2-7, the V gene TRBV19; possible D gene TRBD2, 7 bases. The CDR3 protein is CASSMRGPSYEQYF. The DNA of the CDR3 is TGTGCCAGTAGTATGCGGGGGCCATCCTACGAGCAGTACTTC.